These 13 T cell receptor beta chains came from one sample sequenced in a study of molecular identifiers for immune sequencing clone quantification. TCRdb independently ran MiXCR on the PCR reads; one entry per CDR3 protein. The table lists some 88,000 distinct CDR3 sequences, 20% to 25% of them singletons, with 1.1% in the top ten. The material sequenced was naive CD8+ T cells from blood, with Jurkat cell RNA spiked in. Subset denoted: FACS-sorted CD8+CD4-CCR7+CD45RA+ naive T cells. These receptors were collected from a human donor in good health. Some libraries in this study had Jurkat cell RNA spiked in.

In its sample, this clonotype was seen many times. The chain recombines TRBV2 with TRBJ1-4; 7 bases are shared with TRBD1. The germline V gene encodes CDR1 SNHLY and CDR2 FYNNEI. This CDR3 comprises 15 residues. Unmatched junction bases numbered 6, after V lost 8 bases and J lost 0 bases. The CDR3 bases are TGTGCCAGCCGCGGGACAGTTGCAACTAATGAAAAACTGTTTTTT. This sequence encodes CASRGTVATNEKLFF.

Note on this clonotype: Since a much larger clone is just one base distant, this may be a read error. The rearrangement joins TRBV4-3 to TRBJ2-7; TRBD1 matches 9 bases. Germline V gene lookup returns CDR1 LGHNA and CDR2 YSLEER. The CDR3 extends over 16 amino acids. This CDR3 is CASSQGGQGEIYAQYF. The DNA for the CDR3 is TGCGCCAGCAGCCAGGGGGGACAGGGTGAAATCTACGCGCAGTACTTC.

This clonotype was observed many times. The chain is built from TRBV7-2 and TRBJ2-5; D tentatively reads TRBD1 or TRBD2 (5 bases each). The CDR3 spans 16 residues. The germline CDR1 and CDR2 sequences are SGHTA and FQGNSA. Trimming cost V 3 bases and J 5 bases, with 19 bases left between them. CDR3 region: CASSLGVGGLSETQYF. In DNA form, the CDR3 reads TGTGCCAGCAGCTTGGGGGTTGGCGGACTGAGCGAGACCCAGTACTTC.

This chain joins TRBV5-6 and TRBJ1-1; D is unresolved. Germline V gene data show CDR1 as SGHDT and CDR2 as YYEEEE. V gave up 5 bases and J gave up 3 bases, with 11 bases separating them. This CDR3 contains 13 residues. In DNA form, the CDR3 reads TGTGCCAGCAGAGGCCATGGGGACACTGAAGCTTTCTTT. Translating gives CASRGHGDTEAFF.

The V gene is TRBV28, the J gene TRBJ1-2; D perhaps matches TRBD1 (5 bases). V lost 4 bases and J lost 2, with 11 bases in between. The CDR3 has 14 residues. Germline CDR1 and CDR2: MDHEN and SYDVKM. The CDR3 region is CASSSSRENYGYTF. Here the CDR3 DNA reads TGTGCCAGCAGTTCCTCCAGGGAGAACTATGGCTACACCTTC.

This clonotype has at least ten counts. V gene TRBV9 combines with J gene TRBJ2-5; a weak D match, TRBD1 (5 bases). Trimming shortened V by 0 bases and J by 2 bases, and 14 bases separated the two germline ends. CDR3 length equals 16 residues. CDR1 is SGDLS and CDR2 is YYNGEE in the germline V gene. This chain's CDR3 is CASSVVPGMLQETQYF. CDR3 bases: TGTGCCAGCAGCGTAGTTCCAGGGATGTTACAAGAGACCCAGTACTTC.

The rearrangement uses TRBV14 and TRBJ1-3; possibly TRBD1 for D (6 bases). The CDR3 spans 15 residues. V gave up 4 bases and J gave up 0 bases, with 10 bases separating them. From germline, CDR1 is SGHDN and CDR2 FVKESK. The CDR3 protein is CASSPPRGSGNTIYF. CDR3 nucleotides: TGTGCCAGCAGCCCTCCCAGGGGCTCTGGAAACACCATATATTTT.

The genes are TRBV15 and TRBJ2-3, with 9 bases lining up with TRBD2. CDR3 length: 16 residues. With V trimmed by 5 bases and J by 4 bases, 10 bases remained unmatched. Germline V gene lookup returns CDR1 LNHNV and CDR2 YYDKDF (reference sequence). CDR3 coding DNA: TGTGCCACCAGCTATGAAGAGCGGGGGGATTCAGATACGCAGTATTTT. Its translation: CATSYEERGDSDTQYF.

There are many counts of this clonotype. V gene TRBV14 combines with J gene TRBJ1-2, with 12 bases that match TRBD1. CDR3 size: 14 residues. Germline CDR1 and CDR2: SGHDN and FVKESK. V lost 3 bases, J lost 4 bases, and 0 bases stayed unmatched. CDR3 DNA sequence: TGTGCCAGCAGCCAGGGACAGGGGGCCTATGGCTACACCTTC. This sequence encodes CASSQGQGAYGYTF. The whole variable domain, remainder taken from reference TRBV14 and TRBJ1-2, is EAGVTQFPSHSVIEKGQTVTLRCDPISGHDNLYWYRRVMGKEIKFLLHFVKESKQDESGMPNNRFLAERTGGTYSTLKVQPAELEDSGVYFCASSQGQGAYGYTFGSGTRLTVV.

The chain recombines TRBV6-5 with TRBJ2-7; D tentatively fits TRBD1 or TRBD2 (5 bases each). Germline CDR1 MNHEY, CDR2 SVGAGI. Trimming took 5 bases from V and 6 from J, leaving 14 bases between them. The CDR3 consists of 13 residues. In DNA form, the CDR3 reads TGTGCCAGCAGTCACGGTTCAGGGACCGAGCAGTACTTC. Amino acids: CASSHGSGTEQYF.

This clonotype was found many times. This chain connects TRBV7-9 to TRBJ2-5; 10 bases are a match to TRBD1. V shed 4 bases and J 5 bases; nucleotides not matched to a gene: 7. CDR3 length: 15 residues. CDR1 and CDR2 (germline): SEHNR, FQNEAQ (reference sequence). CDR3 region: CASSSDRGLEETQYF. DNA of the CDR3: TGTGCCAGCAGCTCAGACAGGGGGCTGGAGGAGACCCAGTACTTC. Full variable domain (missing parts from reference TRBV7-9 and TRBJ2-5): DTGVSQNPRHKITKRGQNVTFRCDPISEHNRLYWYRQTLGQGPEFLTYFQNEAQLEKSRLLSDRFSAERPKGSFSTLEIQRTEQGDSAMYLCASSSDRGLEETQYFGPGTRLLVL.

In its sample, this clonotype was seen a few times. This chain links TRBV27 with TRBJ2-2; 10 nucleotides match TRBD1. Germline V lookup: CDR1 MNHEY, CDR2 SMNVEV (reference sequence). This CDR3 spans 18 amino acids. Trimming removed 5 bases from V and 7 bases from J; junction bases left unmatched: 16. CDR3 DNA sequence: TGTGCCAGCAGTCCCCCGACAGGGGGCCTTAGTGTCGGCGGGGAGCTGTTTTTT. It translates to CASSPPTGGLSVGGELFF.

V gene TRBV7-9 combines with J gene TRBJ2-7; TRBD1 agrees at 8 bases. V lost 11 bases to trimming and J lost 0 bases; unmatched junction nucleotides: 3. Germline CDR1 is SEHNR and CDR2 is FQNEAQ (reference sequence). This CDR3 comprises 12 residues. This CDR3 reads CAVGTGSYEQYF. CDR3 in DNA: TGTGCCGTGGGGACAGGCTCCTACGAGCAGTACTTC.